Below, 5 T cell receptor beta chains from the same sample are listed, as sequenced in a study of OX40 agonist ivuxolimab in advanced cancers. Data came from immunoSEQ multiplex PCR; TCRdb stores just in-frame clones and leaves some out. The sample includes over 95,000 clones, roughly 95% seen only once; the top ten take about 2.1%. The sample in question was CD4+ or CD8+ T cells sorted from blood, obtained in a trial of the OX40 agonist ivuxolimab. Receptors were obtained from an adult with an advanced solid tumor such as melanoma, head and neck, liver or kidney cancer.

CDR3 nucleotides: TGCGCCAGCAGCTCACCCGGGACAGGGGGCGAAAAGACCCAGTACTTC. Translating it yields CASSSPGTGGEKTQYF. The chain has TRBV5-1 and TRBJ2-5; TRBD1 matches at 12 bases. Germline V lookup: CDR1 SGHRS, CDR2 YFSETQ. CDR3 length: 16 amino acids. J gave up 6 bases and V 3 bases, and 9 bases lay outside the gene matches.

The V and J genes are TRBV4-2 and TRBJ2-7, with TRBD1 matching over 7 bases. Germline CDR1 reads LGHNA; CDR2 reads YNFKEQ. The CDR3 is made up of 15 amino acids. The trim removed 3 bases at V and 0 bases at J, leaving 5 bases unmatched. CDR3 protein: CASSQSRDSSYEQYF. The CDR3 coding sequence is TGTGCCAGCAGCCAGTCCCGGGACAGCTCCTACGAGCAGTACTTC.

The rearrangement uses TRBV5-6 and TRBJ2-7; 10 bases align to TRBD1. The germline CDR1 and CDR2 sequences are SGHDT and YYEEEE. Trimming took 4 bases from V and 2 from J; bases not matched to a gene: 3. The CDR3 contains 14 residues. CDR3 nucleotides: TGTGCCAGCAGCCCCGGGACAGGGGCCTACGAGCAGTACTTC. Its protein is CASSPGTGAYEQYF. Filled out from reference TRBV5-6 and TRBJ2-7, the complete variable domain reads DAGVTQSPTHLIKTRGQQVTLRCSPKSGHDTVSWYQQALGQGPQFIFQYYEEEERQRGNFPDRFSGHQFPNYSSELNVNALLLGDSALYLCASSPGTGAYEQYFGPGTRLTVT.

V and J are TRBV6-1 and TRBJ1-5; D is undetermined. Trimming cost V 6 bases and J 0 bases, with 12 bases left between them. Germline V gene data show CDR1 as MNHNS and CDR2 as SASEGT. CDR3 length: 15 residues. The CDR3 reads CASSGGTFSNQPQHF. CDR3 sequence (DNA): TGTGCCAGCAGCGGCGGCACCTTTAGCAATCAGCCCCAGCATTTT.

The V call is TRBV2, the J call TRBJ2-1; TRBD1 matches 7 bases. Per the germline V gene, CDR1 is SNHLY and CDR2 is FYNNEI. The ends lost 4 bases at V and 0 bases at J; junction bases unmatched: 6. This CDR3 spans 16 amino acids. Written as DNA, the CDR3 is TGTGCCAGCAGTGCCCCGGGACAGAGCTCCTACAATGAGCAGTTCTTC. The encoded protein is CASSAPGQSSYNEQFF.